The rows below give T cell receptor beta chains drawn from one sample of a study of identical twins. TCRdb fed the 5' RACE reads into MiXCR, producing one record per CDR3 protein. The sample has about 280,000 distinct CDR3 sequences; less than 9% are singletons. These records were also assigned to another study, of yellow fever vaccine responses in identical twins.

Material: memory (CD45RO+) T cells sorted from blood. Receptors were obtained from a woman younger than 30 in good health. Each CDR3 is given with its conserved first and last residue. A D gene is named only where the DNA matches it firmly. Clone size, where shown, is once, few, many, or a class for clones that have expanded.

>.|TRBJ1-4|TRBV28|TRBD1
CASNKQGGNEKLFF
TGTGCCAGCAATAAACAGGGGGGGAATGAAAAACTGTTTTTT
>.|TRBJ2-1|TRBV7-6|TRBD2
CASSLVLGSGRSGDEQFF
TGTGCCAGCAGCTTAGTGCTTGGTAGCGGGAGATCGGGAGATGAGCAGTTCTTC
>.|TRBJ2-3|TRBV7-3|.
CASSPGGTQYF
TGTGCCAGCAGCCCTGGCGGTACGCAGTATTTT
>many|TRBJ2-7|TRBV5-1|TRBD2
CASSGSGLSYEQYF
TGCGCCAGCAGCGGATCGGGACTATCCTACGAGCAGTACTTC
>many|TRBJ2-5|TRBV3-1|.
CASSQDRSAGRETQYF
TGTGCCAGCAGCCAAGATCGGTCGGCAGGGCGAGAGACCCAGTACTTC
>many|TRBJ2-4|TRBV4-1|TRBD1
CASRAPGQSDIQYF
TGCGCCAGCAGAGCTCCGGGACAGTCGGACATTCAGTACTTC
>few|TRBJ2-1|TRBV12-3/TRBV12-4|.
CASRKGGFYNEQFF
TGTGCCAGCAGGAAGGGGGGGTTCTACAATGAGCAGTTCTTC
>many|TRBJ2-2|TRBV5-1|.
CASSLHTGDTGELFF
TGCGCCAGCAGCTTGCATACTGGGGACACCGGGGAGCTGTTTTTT
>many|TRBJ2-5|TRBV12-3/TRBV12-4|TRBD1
CAISGTGTGETQYF
TGTGCCATTTCCGGGACAGGGACGGGGGAGACCCAGTACTTC
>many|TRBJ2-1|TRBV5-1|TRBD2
CASSIPGLAGNEQFF
TGCGCCAGCAGCATACCGGGACTAGCGGGGAATGAGCAGTTCTTC
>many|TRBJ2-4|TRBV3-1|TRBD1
CASSQVQGVIQYF
TGTGCCAGCAGCCAAGTACAGGGGGTCATTCAGTACTTC
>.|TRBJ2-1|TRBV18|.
CASSPGTWISYNEQFF
TGTGCCAGCTCACCCGGGACATGGATTTCCTACAATGAGCAGTTCTTC
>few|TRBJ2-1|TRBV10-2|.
CASSATLRSDEQFF
TGCGCCAGCAGTGCGACCCTGAGGTCGGATGAGCAGTTCTTC
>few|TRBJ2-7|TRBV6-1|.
CASRGSLYEQYF
TGTGCCAGCCGGGGCTCCCTCTACGAGCAGTACTTC
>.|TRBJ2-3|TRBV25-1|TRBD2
CASIAGAGGQDTQYF
TGTGCCAGCATTGCGGGAGCGGGAGGGCAGGATACGCAGTATTTT
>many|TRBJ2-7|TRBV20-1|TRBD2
CSARHSGDSYEQYF
TGCAGTGCTAGACATAGCGGGGACTCCTACGAGCAGTACTTC
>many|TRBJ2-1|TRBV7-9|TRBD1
CASSFWTGYNEQFF
TGTGCCAGCAGCTTTTGGACAGGCTACAATGAGCAGTTCTTC
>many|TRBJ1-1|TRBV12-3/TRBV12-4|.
CASKYNQGGEAFF
TGTGCCAGCAAATATAACCAGGGCGGGGAAGCTTTCTTT
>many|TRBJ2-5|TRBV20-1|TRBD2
CSRLATETQYF
TGCAGCAGACTAGCGACGGAGACCCAGTACTTC
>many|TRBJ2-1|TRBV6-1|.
CASTKLAEGLGNEQFF
TGTGCCAGCACCAAATTGGCTGAGGGCTTGGGGAATGAGCAGTTCTTC
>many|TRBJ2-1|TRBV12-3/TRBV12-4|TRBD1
CASSPRDSTVRSYNEQFF
TGTGCCAGCAGTCCGAGGGACAGTACCGTAAGATCCTACAATGAGCAGTTCTTC
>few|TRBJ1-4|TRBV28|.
CASNQNGQKSEKLFF
TGTGCCAGCAACCAAAACGGACAGAAGAGTGAAAAACTGTTTTTT
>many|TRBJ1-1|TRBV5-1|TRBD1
CASTDGQGGNTEAFF
TGCGCCAGCACCGATGGACAGGGCGGGAACACTGAAGCTTTCTTT
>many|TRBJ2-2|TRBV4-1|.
CASRIYRENTGELFF
TGCGCCAGCAGGATATACAGGGAGAACACCGGGGAGCTGTTTTTT
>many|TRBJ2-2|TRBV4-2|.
CASSQDLVRTGELFF
TGTGCCAGCAGCCAGGACCTAGTGCGCACCGGGGAGCTGTTTTTT
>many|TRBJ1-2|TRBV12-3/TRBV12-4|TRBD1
CASSRDRGFGYTF
TGTGCCAGCAGTCGCGACAGGGGCTTCGGCTACACCTTC
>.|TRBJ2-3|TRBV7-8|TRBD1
CASSRRTGYSTDTQYF
TGTGCCAGCAGCCGAAGGACAGGCTACAGCACAGATACGCAGTATTTT
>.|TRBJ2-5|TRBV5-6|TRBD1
CASSPTSGQGVQETQYF
TGTGCCAGCAGCCCGACCTCCGGACAGGGGGTCCAAGAGACCCAGTACTTC
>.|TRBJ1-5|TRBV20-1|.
CSASEGSNQPQHF
TGCAGTGCTAGCGAAGGGAGCAATCAGCCCCAGCATTTT
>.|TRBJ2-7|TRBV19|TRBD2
CASSFQREGRGYEQYF
TGTGCCAGTAGTTTCCAGCGGGAGGGCCGAGGCTACGAGCAGTACTTC
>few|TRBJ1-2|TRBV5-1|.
CASSLGGTLTNYGYTF
TGCGCCAGCAGCTTGGGGGGGACTCTCACCAACTATGGCTACACCTTC
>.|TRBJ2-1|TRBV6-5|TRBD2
CASSKTSGNLFF
TGTGCCAGCAGTAAGACTAGCGGGAATCTCTTCTTC
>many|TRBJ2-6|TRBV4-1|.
CASSQDIRGTGANVLTF
TGCGCCAGCAGCCAAGACATACGCGGAACTGGGGCCAACGTCCTGACTTTC
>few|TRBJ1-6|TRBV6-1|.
CASSTTGLGSPLHF
TGTGCCAGCAGCACCACAGGGCTAGGGTCACCCCTCCACTTT
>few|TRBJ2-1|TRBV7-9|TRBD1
CASSLARGQGRANEQFF
TGTGCCAGCAGCTTAGCGAGGGGACAGGGTAGGGCCAATGAGCAGTTCTTC
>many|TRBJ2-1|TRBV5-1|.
CASSLDARSYNEQFF
TGCGCCAGCAGCTTGGACGCTAGATCTTACAATGAGCAGTTCTTC
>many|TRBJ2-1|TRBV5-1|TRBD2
CASRPLAGGMNEQFF
TGCGCCAGCAGGCCACTAGCGGGAGGAATGAATGAGCAGTTCTTC
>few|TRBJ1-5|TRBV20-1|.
CSARGMDSTYSNQPQHF
TGCAGTGCTAGAGGGATGGACAGCACATATAGCAATCAGCCCCAGCATTTT
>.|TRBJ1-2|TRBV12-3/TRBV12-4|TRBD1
CATEGTGPNYGYTF
TGTGCCACCGAAGGGACAGGGCCCAACTATGGCTACACTTTC
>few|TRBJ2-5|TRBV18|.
CASSKVEGWETQYF
TGTGCCAGCTCAAAAGTCGAGGGATGGGAGACCCAGTACTTC
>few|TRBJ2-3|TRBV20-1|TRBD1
CSARRGQGFADTQYF
TGCAGTGCTAGGAGGGGACAGGGGTTTGCAGATACGCAGTATTTT
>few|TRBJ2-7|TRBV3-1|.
CASSQAGAREQYF
TGTGCCAGCAGCCAAGCCGGGGCGCGGGAGCAGTACTTC